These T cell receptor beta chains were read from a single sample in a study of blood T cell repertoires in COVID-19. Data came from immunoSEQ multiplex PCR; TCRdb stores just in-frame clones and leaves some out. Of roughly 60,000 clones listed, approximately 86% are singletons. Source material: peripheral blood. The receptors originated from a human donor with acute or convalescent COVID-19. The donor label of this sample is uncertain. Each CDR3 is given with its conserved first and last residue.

CDR3: CATSDLRQRGTDTQYF; V: TRBV24-1; length: 16
CDR3: CASSIDSLSGANVLTF; V: TRBV18; length: 16
CDR3: CSVEDAGQGTYEQYF; V: TRBV29-1; length: 15
CDR3: CASSLGTGAISGNTIYF; V: TRBV19; length: 17
CDR3: CASGWTGQGPSKSGYTF; V: TRBV12-5; length: 17
CDR3: CASSRGQGRYDEQYF; V: TRBV7-3; length: 15
CDR3: CASSSGQGRRISQPQHF; V: TRBV28; length: 17
CDR3: CASTPRSGRGFDEQFF; V: TRBV19; length: 16
CDR3: CASSLSQGQQTGELFF; V: TRBV18; length: 16
CDR3: CATSPGTTNEKLFF; V: TRBV15; length: 14
CDR3: CASREISGSGADTQYF; V: TRBV2; length: 16
CDR3: CASSLHRGRNLGNSPLHF; V: TRBV5-8; length: 18
CDR3: CAITRSGNYNEQFF; V: TRBV10-3; length: 14
CDR3: CASSYRDRGPNQYF; V: TRBV28; length: 14
CDR3: CSPGVGYTF; V: TRBV29-1; length: 9
CDR3: CASSSTPGSTGELFF; V: TRBV7-6; length: 15
CDR3: CASSEARWQGNEQFF; V: TRBV25-1; length: 15
CDR3: CASRPAGRSEAFF; V: TRBV27; length: 13
CDR3: CASSQPRGGKYNEQFF; V: TRBV14; length: 16
CDR3: CASSPTGDNSPLHF; V: TRBV3-1/TRBV3-2; length: 14
CDR3: CASSSGEGTDTQYF; V: TRBV4-1; length: 14
CDR3: CASFGLSTGELFF; V: TRBV18; length: 13
CDR3: CASSGTGSDTQYF; V: TRBV2; length: 13
CDR3: CASSPSGGVLYEQYF; V: TRBV11-3; length: 15
CDR3: CASSIARRDTEAFF; V: TRBV19; length: 14
CDR3: CASSLARPPRGSPLHF; V: TRBV11-1; length: 16
CDR3: CATSDVRGPEQFF; V: TRBV24-1; length: 13
CDR3: CASSGAISYNEQFF; V: TRBV9; length: 14
CDR3: CASSPTGTSTYEQYF; V: TRBV5-1; length: 15
CDR3: CASSLRPRNEQFF; V: TRBV5-1; length: 13
CDR3: CASSYQNYGYTF; V: TRBV6-2/TRBV6-3; length: 12
CDR3: CASSQLDRAWSTGELFF; V: TRBV3-1/TRBV3-2; length: 17
CDR3: CAISGQGGNTEAFF; V: TRBV10-3; length: 14
CDR3: CASSVSGGETQYF; V: TRBV2; length: 13
CDR3: CASSFPTGLREKLFF; V: TRBV28; length: 15
CDR3: CASSQERQYGYTF; V: TRBV4-1; length: 13
CDR3: CASSSGLASGTQYF; V: TRBV27; length: 14
CDR3: CASSLPLEGTEAFF; V: TRBV5-1; length: 14
CDR3: CASSRHGYGYTF; V: TRBV11-1; length: 12
CDR3: CASLQGGNSPLHF; V: TRBV12-3/TRBV12-4; length: 13
CDR3: CASSDSGGRGNSPLHF; V: TRBV6-4; length: 16
CDR3: CASSHPDRAKFF; V: TRBV7-8; length: 12
CDR3: CASSEFGQSNQPQHF; V: TRBV6-1; length: 15
CDR3: CASSQQGRTDTQYF; V: TRBV19; length: 14
CDR3: CASSRLADSYEQYF; V: TRBV7-8; length: 14
CDR3: CASSKLAGGYNEQFF; V: TRBV19; length: 15
CDR3: CASSRLGQVPETQYF; V: TRBV4-1; length: 15
CDR3: CASSWAGVSDTGELFF; V: TRBV6-2/TRBV6-3; length: 16
CDR3: CAINPPRDRDGNQPQHF; V: TRBV10-3; length: 17
CDR3: CSVEPPIVPDTQYF; V: TRBV29-1; length: 14
CDR3: CASSLLAAYNEQFF; V: TRBV3-1/TRBV3-2; length: 14
CDR3: CSVEIRQGRLSDTQYF; V: TRBV29-1; length: 16
CDR3: CASSLIRSPNEQFF; V: TRBV7-8; length: 14
CDR3: CASKLTGTNEKLFF; V: TRBV6-5; length: 14
CDR3: CASSTGTGNEKLFF; V: TRBV19; length: 14
CDR3: CASTQESGTQYF; V: TRBV7-9; length: 12
CDR3: CASSLYSYSYGYTF; V: TRBV28; length: 14
CDR3: CASSSEQAGHDGYTF; V: TRBV5-4; length: 15
CDR3: CATSDRASHSYEQYF; V: TRBV24-1; length: 15
CDR3: CASSQDARNTEAFF; V: TRBV3-1/TRBV3-2; length: 14